This T cell receptor (beta chain) was documented in a study of sequential checkpoint blockade in melanoma. Clones were sequenced by immunoSEQ multiplex PCR, and TCRdb holds only the in-frame ones, with some missing. The sample comprises some 3,400 clones, roughly 22% of which are singletons, and 8% to 10% rests with the top ten. Treatment meaning: randomized to nivolumab then ipilimumab (arm A) or the reverse (arm B). In this sample, this clone is medium-sized. Germline trimming cut 1 base from V and 8 bases from J; bases unmatched to any gene: 19. Germline loops: CDR1 MNHNS, CDR2 SASEGT. The length of the CDR3 is 19 residues.

The sequence derives from a human donor with melanoma. The sequences come from tumor tissue (inferred from file names), collected from a patient given nivolumab and ipilimumab in sequence. The rearrangement uses TRBV6-1 and TRBJ2-1, with 8 nucleotides matching TRBD2. CDR3: CASSEERLFIGTSLHEQFF. The CDR3 DNA sequence: TGTGCCAGCAGTGAAGAAAGGCTTTTCATCGGGACTAGTCTCCATGAGCAGTTCTTC.